This TCR beta chain is from a study of blood T cell repertoires in COVID-19. Study-wide background: Spain, Italy and the United States supplied samples that represented acute and convalescent COVID-19.

Study processing details: Reference gene primers were amplified, and this amplification served to estimate nucleated cell counts. Measured with immunoSEQ multiplex PCR; TCRdb has only the in-frame clones, and not every one. That table furnishes V, J and clone size, whereas the DNA furnished D and trimming. The sample carries 120,000 to 150,000 clones, approximately 92% recorded once. Germline CDR1 reads MDHEN; CDR2 reads SYDVKM. The V end lost 4 bases, the J end lost 1 base, and 11 bases lay between the germline ends. The CDR3 has 14 residues. Seattle researchers signed up patients amid active infection and tracked them longitudinally.

This chain joins TRBV28 and TRBJ2-7; TRBD1 might be the D (5 bases). The receptor was derived from a man aged 18 to 29 with COVID-19, enrolled during active disease. Sequenced input: peripheral blood. This CDR3 is CASSSHRKSYEQYF. DNA for the CDR3: TGTGCCAGCAGTTCGCACAGGAAGTCCTACGAGCAGTACTTC.